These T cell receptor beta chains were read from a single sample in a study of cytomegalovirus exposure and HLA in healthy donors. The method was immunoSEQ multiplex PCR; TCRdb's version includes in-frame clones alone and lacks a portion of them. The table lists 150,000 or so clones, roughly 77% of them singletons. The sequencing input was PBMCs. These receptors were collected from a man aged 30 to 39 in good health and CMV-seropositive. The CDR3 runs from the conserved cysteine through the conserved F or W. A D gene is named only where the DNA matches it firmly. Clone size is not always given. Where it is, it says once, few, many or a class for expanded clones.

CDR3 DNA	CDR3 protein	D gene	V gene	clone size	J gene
TGTGCCAGCAGCTTTAGCGGCAGAGAAACAAGAAACACCATATATTTT	CASSFSGRETRNTIYF	-	TRBV9	-	TRBJ1-3
TGTGCCAGCAGCCGGGACAGGGGTGCCGACGAGCAGTACTTC	CASSRDRGADEQYF	TRBD1	TRBV11-3	-	TRBJ2-7
TGTGCCAGCAGCGGCGACCCCGGCGCTAGCGGGTTTCTCACAGATACGCAGTATTTT	CASSGDPGASGFLTDTQYF	TRBD2	TRBV7-9	-	TRBJ2-3
TGTGCCAGCAGCTTAGTGGGACAGGGGGACAATCAGCCCCAGCATTTT	CASSLVGQGDNQPQHF	TRBD1	TRBV7-2	-	TRBJ1-5
TGTGCCAGTAGTACAGGGGGCTTGGGCACTGAAGCTTTCTTT	CASSTGGLGTEAFF	TRBD1	TRBV19	few	TRBJ1-1
TGTGCCAGCAGCCTGACTAGCGGGAGAGGAGAGACCCAGTACTTC	CASSLTSGRGETQYF	TRBD2	TRBV5-4	-	TRBJ2-5
TGTGCCGCGACAGGGACTCCTGGAAACACCATATATTTT	CAATGTPGNTIYF	TRBD1	TRBV6-5	-	TRBJ1-3
TGTGCCAGCAGCCGACCTGACAGGGGCGCTCTACACACCGGGGAGCTGTTTTTT	CASSRPDRGALHTGELFF	TRBD1	TRBV13	-	TRBJ2-2
TGTGCCAGCAGGCGGGGGACCCACCTAAAGGGCTACCAAGAGACCCAGTACTTC	CASRRGTHLKGYQETQYF	TRBD2	TRBV7-9	once	TRBJ2-5
TGCGCCAGCAGCTTGGGGGAGAATCAGCCCCAGCATTTT	CASSLGENQPQHF	-	TRBV5-1	-	TRBJ1-5
TGTGCCAGCAGTTGGGGACAGGGGGCCAGGGCTGAAGCTTTCTTT	CASSWGQGARAEAFF	TRBD1	TRBV6-5	-	TRBJ1-1
TGCGCCAGCAGCTTGGAGGCAGGAAAAGAGACCCAGTACTTC	CASSLEAGKETQYF	-	TRBV5-1	-	TRBJ2-5
TGTGCCAGCAGCCCTTCTTTCACAGATACGCAGTATTTT	CASSPSFTDTQYF	-	TRBV7-9	-	TRBJ2-3
TGTGCCAGCGGACAGGGAGGAACTGAAGCTTTCTTT	CASGQGGTEAFF	TRBD1	TRBV25-1	-	TRBJ1-1
TGTGCCACCTTAGCGGGAGGCAATGAGCAGTTCTTC	CATLAGGNEQFF	TRBD2	TRBV6-5	-	TRBJ2-1
TGTGCCAGCAGCTTAGGTGCAGGGGTACGTGGCTACACCTTC	CASSLGAGVRGYTF	-	TRBV7-8	-	TRBJ1-2
TGTGCCAGTAGTATGTGGGCAGGGGGTTATAGCAATCAGCCCCAGCATTTT	CASSMWAGGYSNQPQHF	TRBD1	TRBV19	-	TRBJ1-5
TGTGCCTGGGAGACGAGTCCCGCGGGCGAGCAGTACTTC	CAWETSPAGEQYF	-	TRBV30	-	TRBJ2-7
TGTGCCAGCAGTGAACACCCACAGGGCAAGTACATTGAAGCTTTCTTT	CASSEHPQGKYIEAFF	-	TRBV6-1	-	TRBJ1-1
TGCGCCAGCAGCCCACTTTACGGGGGTACAGTTTCCTACGAGCAGTACTTC	CASSPLYGGTVSYEQYF	-	TRBV4-3	-	TRBJ2-7
TGTGCCAGCAGTTACGACAGCATTAACACTGAAGCTTTCTTT	CASSYDSINTEAFF	-	TRBV6-5	-	TRBJ1-1
TGCGCCAGCAGCTTGGCTGCCGGGACAGGGGTGGGAAAACTGTTTTTT	CASSLAAGTGVGKLFF	TRBD1	TRBV5-1	-	TRBJ1-4
TGTGCCAGTAAGAATCGGGGTATCCGGGATACGCAGTATTTT	CASKNRGIRDTQYF	-	TRBV19	-	TRBJ2-3
TGTGCCAGCAGCTTCGACAGGTCGAACACTGAAGCTTTCTTT	CASSFDRSNTEAFF	-	TRBV13	medium-sized	TRBJ1-1
TGCGCCAGCAGCTTATCGACAGGCATCCAAGAGACCCAGTACTTC	CASSLSTGIQETQYF	-	TRBV5-1	-	TRBJ2-5
TGTGCCTGGAGTATCCCCCCGGGTTTCAATCAGCCCCAGCATTTT	CAWSIPPGFNQPQHF	-	TRBV30	-	TRBJ1-5
TGTGCCAGCAGTGACAGGGGTCAGCCCCAGCATTTT	CASSDRGQPQHF	TRBD1	TRBV27	-	TRBJ1-5
TGTGCCAGCAGCTTGGCCCCAGGACAGACTGTCTACACCTTC	CASSLAPGQTVYTF	-	TRBV5-5	-	TRBJ1-2
TGTGCCAGCAGCCCGCGGACTACTCAGAACACCGGGGAGCTGTTTTTT	CASSPRTTQNTGELFF	-	TRBV9	-	TRBJ2-2
TGTGCCAGCAGTTACGACAGCTCCTATAATTCACCCCTCCACTTT	CASSYDSSYNSPLHF	-	TRBV6-5	few	TRBJ1-6
TGTGCCTGGGCATATACAGGGGGCGACTATGGCTACACCTTC	CAWAYTGGDYGYTF	TRBD1	TRBV30	-	TRBJ1-2
TGCGCCAGCAGCTACGACCCGGGAAACTACGAGCAGTACTTC	CASSYDPGNYEQYF	-	TRBV5-1	-	TRBJ2-7
TGTGCCAGCAGTTACTCCCCGACTAGCGGGGCCTACGAGCAGTACTTC	CASSYSPTSGAYEQYF	TRBD2	TRBV6-5	-	TRBJ2-7
TGCGCCAGCAGCTTGGCTCTAGCGGGGGCCTTACAAGAGACCCAGTACTTC	CASSLALAGALQETQYF	TRBD2	TRBV5-1	few	TRBJ2-5
TGTGCCAGCAGCCACGACCCGTTAGCGGGAGGGCTGAGGAATGAGCAGTTCTTC	CASSHDPLAGGLRNEQFF	TRBD2	TRBV4-2	once	TRBJ2-1
TGTGCCAGTAACCCGGACAGCGGGAATGGCTACACCTTC	CASNPDSGNGYTF	-	TRBV19	-	TRBJ1-2
TGTGCCAGCTCACCTCCAGGTTCGGGGATGAACACTGAAGCTTTCTTT	CASSPPGSGMNTEAFF	-	TRBV18	-	TRBJ1-1
TGTGCCATCAGTGCGGGACAGGGGCAACAAGAGACCCAGTACTTC	CAISAGQGQQETQYF	TRBD1	TRBV10-3	-	TRBJ2-5
TGCGCCAGCAGCCAAGAGGGAGGTTATAGCAATCAGCCCCAGCATTTT	CASSQEGGYSNQPQHF	-	TRBV4-1	-	TRBJ1-5
TGCGCCAGCAGCTTGGAGCTTAGCGGGGGGCGGAATGAGCAGTTCTTC	CASSLELSGGRNEQFF	TRBD2	TRBV5-1	-	TRBJ2-1
TGCGCCAGCACCCTCTCGGGACAGTCCTACGAGCAGTACTTC	CASTLSGQSYEQYF	TRBD1	TRBV5-1	-	TRBJ2-7
TGTGCCAGCAGCTTACAGGACAATGAGCAGTTCTTC	CASSLQDNEQFF	-	TRBV7-9	-	TRBJ2-1
TGTGCCAGCAGCGTAGCGGCAGGGCTGGCAGATACGCAGTATTTT	CASSVAAGLADTQYF	-	TRBV9	-	TRBJ2-3
TGTGCCAGCAGCTTGGGGCGGGGGGGAAGCAATGAGCAGTTCTTC	CASSLGRGGSNEQFF	TRBD2	TRBV7-7	-	TRBJ2-1
TGTGCCAGTAGTGATAGACAGGGGGTGAGCACTGAAGCTTTCTTT	CASSDRQGVSTEAFF	TRBD1	TRBV19	-	TRBJ1-1
TGTGCCACCAGCAGAGCTTACCGGGACAGGGGAAACACCATATATTTT	CATSRAYRDRGNTIYF	TRBD1	TRBV15	-	TRBJ1-3
TGTGCCAGCACCCGGGACAGGGGGCGCGGCTACACCTTC	CASTRDRGRGYTF	TRBD1	TRBV11-2	-	TRBJ1-2
TGTGCCAGTAGTGGGGCCCGAGGAGGGGACTATGGCTACACCTTC	CASSGARGGDYGYTF	-	TRBV19	-	TRBJ1-2
TGTGCCAGCAGCGCTGGGACAGTTTATAATTCACCCCTCCACTTT	CASSAGTVYNSPLHF	TRBD1	TRBV7-8	-	TRBJ1-6
TGTGCCAGCAGCTTGCCCCCCGGCAGGCCGAACACTGAAGCTTTCTTT	CASSLPPGRPNTEAFF	-	TRBV7-2	-	TRBJ1-1
TGTGCCAGCAGTGGGACAGGGGGTGGCACTGAAGCTTTCTTT	CASSGTGGGTEAFF	TRBD1	TRBV25-1	few	TRBJ1-1
TGTGCCAGCAGCTACCCCAGTCGGGGTAGAAAGGAGACCCAGTACTTC	CASSYPSRGRKETQYF	-	TRBV7-8	-	TRBJ2-5
TGCGCCAGCAGCCAAGTGTACAGGGGATTCCTCTATGGCTACACCTTC	CASSQVYRGFLYGYTF	TRBD1	TRBV4-1	-	TRBJ1-2